The subject of this entry is one TCR beta chain. CDR3 length: 16 residues. The V and J ends lost 2 bases and 2 bases, in that order; junction bases with no gene match: 7. Germline-derived CDR1 and CDR2 are SGHRS and YFSETQ. This sample is part of a study of blood T cell repertoires in COVID-19. Clones were sequenced by immunoSEQ multiplex PCR, and TCRdb holds only the in-frame ones, with some missing. In the table there are some 80,000 clones, approximately 90% of which are singletons. Sequencing was performed on peripheral blood. This TCR derives from a human donor in a cohort sampled during active COVID-19. V and J are TRBV5-1 and TRBJ2-5; 9 nucleotides agree with TRBD1. CDR3: CASSFRDRVVQETQYF. The CDR3 DNA reads as TGCGCCAGCAGCTTCCGGGACAGGGTAGTGCAAGAGACCCAGTACTTC.